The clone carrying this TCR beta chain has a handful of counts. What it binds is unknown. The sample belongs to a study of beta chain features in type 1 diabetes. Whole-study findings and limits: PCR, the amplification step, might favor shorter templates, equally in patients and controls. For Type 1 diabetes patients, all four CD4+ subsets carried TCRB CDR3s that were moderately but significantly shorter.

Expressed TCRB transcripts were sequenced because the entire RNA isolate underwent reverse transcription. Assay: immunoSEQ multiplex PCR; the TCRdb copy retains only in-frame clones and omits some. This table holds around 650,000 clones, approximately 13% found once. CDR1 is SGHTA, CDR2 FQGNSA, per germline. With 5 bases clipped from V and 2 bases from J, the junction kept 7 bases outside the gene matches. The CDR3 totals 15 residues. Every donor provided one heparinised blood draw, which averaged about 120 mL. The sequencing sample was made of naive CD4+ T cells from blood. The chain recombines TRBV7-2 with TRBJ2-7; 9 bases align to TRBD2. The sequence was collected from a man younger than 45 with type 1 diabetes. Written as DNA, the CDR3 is TGTGCCAGCAGCGTCGGGACTAGCCGTACCTACGAGCAGTACTTC. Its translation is CASSVGTSRTYEQYF. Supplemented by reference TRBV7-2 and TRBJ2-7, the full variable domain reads GAGVSQSPSNKVTEKGKDVELRCDPISGHTALYWYRQSLGQGLEFLIYFQGNSAPDKSGLPSDRFSAERTGGSVSTLTIQRTQQEDSAVYLCASSVGTSRTYEQYFGPGTRLTVT.